This entry is about one TCR beta chain. This sample stems from a study of blood T cell repertoires in COVID-19. Study-wide background: The United States, Italy and Spain provided the acute and convalescent COVID-19 samples. From T cells, B-cell-depleted T cells, or PBMCs came the material, which was cDNA or gDNA.

This CDR3 contains 13 residues. Germline CDR1 SEHNR, CDR2 FQNEAQ (reference sequence). The germline V and J ends were trimmed by 7 bases and 7 bases, with 13 bases remaining between them. As handled by the study authors: How many nucleated cells were present was estimated from reference gene primer amplification. Sequencing was performed with immunoSEQ multiplex PCR; in TCRdb, only in-frame clones are kept and a portion is missing. The V and J calls and clone size were taken over from that table, and D and trimming were inferred from the DNA. The sample comprises a few hundred thousand clones, roughly 90% of which are singletons, and approximately 1.2% rests with the top ten.

The gene calls are TRBV7-9 and TRBJ1-4; D is unresolved. The specimen sequenced was peripheral blood. The TCR originated in a man aged 35 to 55 with acute or convalescent COVID-19. The CDR3 region has the DNA TGTGCCAGCACTGAGGTGGCGGGTGAAAAACTGTTTTTT. Translation gives CASTEVAGEKLFF.